Listed below are T cell receptor beta chains from one sample, sequenced in a study of T-cell reconstitution after alpha-beta-depleted transplantation in children. TCRdb itself ran the PCR reads through MiXCR, one entry per CDR3 protein. Of approximately 800,000 distinct CDR3 sequences in the sample, approximately 15% were seen once. Material: PBMCs, mostly from graft donor cells, obtained 360 days after TCRalphabeta/CD19-depleted stem cell transplant. The source is a male patient younger than 18 who had a stem cell transplant for acute lymphoblastic leukemia, so the T cells may come from the graft donor. CDR3s include the opening cysteine and the closing phenylalanine or tryptophan. Fields, in order: clone size, J gene, CDR3 length, V gene, D gene, CDR3 protein, CDR3 DNA. The D gene is left open where the match is weak. Part of the rows lack a size; the others show once, few, many or a class for expanded clones.

.,TRBJ2-1,20,TRBV6-4,TRBD2,CASSDRAGGPRSTGYNEQFF,TGTGCCAGCAGTGACCGGGCGGGAGGGCCGCGGTCGACTGGGTACAATGAGCAGTTCTTC
few,TRBJ2-5,17,TRBV20-1,.,CSARVAGWGAKRETQYF,TGCAGTGCTAGAGTCGCAGGGTGGGGGGCCAAAAGAGAGACCCAGTACTTC
.,TRBJ2-5,13,TRBV6-5,.,CASSFELAETQYF,TGTGCCAGCAGTTTTGAGCTAGCGGAGACCCAGTACTTC
many,TRBJ2-7,16,TRBV25-1,TRBD1,CASSDQGWGQAYEQYF,TGTGCCAGCAGTGATCAAGGATGGGGACAGGCCTACGAGCAGTACTTC
many,TRBJ2-3,14,TRBV5-1,.,CASSSLSAGDTQYF,TGCGCCAGCAGCTCCCTATCGGCGGGAGATACGCAGTATTTT
few,TRBJ2-7,14,TRBV12-3/TRBV12-4,TRBD1,CASSPTGGAYEQYF,TGTGCCAGCAGTCCGACAGGGGGGGCCTACGAGCAGTACTTC
few,TRBJ2-5,18,TRBV3-1,.,CASSQGRGSGVTQETQYF,TGTGCCAGCAGCCAAGGTCGGGGTAGCGGAGTGACCCAAGAGACCCAGTACTTC
.,TRBJ1-1,20,TRBV19,.,CATLTPLGRGHNRRNTEAFF,TGTGCCACCCTAACCCCCCTCGGCAGGGGCCATAACCGCAGGAACACTGAAGCTTTCTTT
few,TRBJ2-2,13,TRBV20-1,.,CSVRRTGAGELFF,TGCAGTGTTCGGAGGACGGGGGCCGGGGAGCTGTTTTTT
.,TRBJ1-6,14,TRBV5-1,.,CASSLDTVNSPLHF,TGCGCCAGCAGCTTGGACACGGTGAATTCACCCCTCCACTTT
.,TRBJ2-2,16,TRBV4-1,.,CASTPYGAANTGELFF,TGCGCCAGCACCCCGTATGGGGCCGCGAACACCGGGGAGCTGTTTTTT
.,TRBJ2-7,17,TRBV13,.,CASSWALRGPNPWEQYF,TGTGCCAGCAGCTGGGCCCTCAGGGGACCTAACCCTTGGGAGCAGTACTTC
few,TRBJ2-1,16,TRBV12-3/TRBV12-4,TRBD2,CASSFSRIAGYHEQFF,TGTGCCAGCAGTTTTTCCAGGATAGCGGGATATCATGAGCAGTTCTTC
few,TRBJ2-7,17,TRBV12-3/TRBV12-4,TRBD1,CASSLWGASDRTYEQYF,TGTGCCAGCAGCCTGTGGGGTGCCTCGGACAGGACCTACGAGCAGTACTTC
few,TRBJ2-7,17,TRBV7-9,TRBD1,CASSFVTDRLYISEQYF,TGTGCCAGCAGCTTTGTGACGGACAGGTTATATATCAGCGAGCAGTACTTC
few,TRBJ1-4,16,TRBV7-9,.,CASSLAGGHQNEKLFF,TGTGCCAGCAGCCTCGCCGGGGGCCACCAAAATGAAAAACTGTTTTTT
many,TRBJ2-1,17,TRBV7-2,.,CASSSRLLGRSYNEQFF,TGTGCCAGCAGCTCCCGACTGCTAGGCCGCTCCTACAATGAGCAGTTCTTC
many,TRBJ2-5,15,TRBV12-3/TRBV12-4,.,CASSPYVLAQETQYF,TGTGCCAGCAGCCCATACGTCCTAGCGCAAGAGACCCAGTACTTC